The subject of this entry is one TCR beta chain. Antigen specificity is unknown. The source of the sample is a study of cytomegalovirus exposure and HLA in healthy donors. Looking at the study overall: The same platform was used for the 90 to 150 validation repertoires as for the approximately 730 first-cohort repertoires, as reported in a later analysis.

The study's findings and limits: Most observed TCR sequences were rare, whereas some public TCRs were detected in many donors. In the roughly 120 validation repertoires, a later analysis found that first-cohort TCR clusters tended to co-occur.

The donors were part of the 120-subject validation cohort, which stood apart from the approximately 640-subject first cohort. Looked up from germline, CDR1 is SGDLS and CDR2 is YYNGEE. Trimming removed 0 bases at V and 0 bases at J, with 9 bases between. This CDR3 region has 15 residues. Clones were read by immunoSEQ multiplex PCR, and TCRdb kept only the in-frame ones, dropping some. The table lists approximately 260,000 clones, approximately 84% of them singletons. The receptor comes from a young woman in good health and CMV-seropositive. Sequences were obtained from PBMCs. This chain connects TRBV9 to TRBJ1-2; D is uncertain. The CDR3 loop reads CASSVATGSNYGYTF. CDR3 nucleotide sequence: TGTGCCAGCAGCGTAGCTACGGGGTCTAACTATGGCTACACCTTC.